Below, one TCR beta chain is given with its context. The record originates from a study of blood T cell repertoires in COVID-19. Method: immunoSEQ multiplex PCR; TCRdb's copy keeps in-frame clones and lacks some. In the table there are roughly 250,000 clones, approximately 86% of which are singletons. The clonotype was recovered from a man aged 35 to 55 who had recovered from COVID-19. Sequences were obtained from peripheral blood.

The CDR3 coding sequence is TGTGCCAGCAGCATCCTAGCGGGAGAAGGCGGGGAGCTGTTTTTT. Translating gives CASSILAGEGGELFF. V and J are TRBV9 and TRBJ2-2; 10 bases are a match to TRBD2. The CDR3 sequence is 15 residues long. CDR1 and CDR2 from the germline V gene are SGDLS and YYNGEE. V shed 4 bases, J shed 7 bases, and the junction held 7 bases outside the gene matches. Looking up the rest from reference TRBV9 and TRBJ2-2 gives the full variable domain: DSGVTQTPKHLITATGQRVTLRCSPRSGDLSVYWYQQSLDQGLQFLIQYYNGEERAKGNILERFSAQQFPDLHSELNLSSLELGDSALYFCASSILAGEGGELFFGEGSRLTVL.